This T cell receptor (beta chain) was documented in a study of OX40 agonist ivuxolimab in advanced cancers. Study as a whole: Patients received ivuxolimab, an agonistic anti-OX40 (CD134) antibody. Overall study findings and caveats: Expanded clones were, on average, more numerous among CD8+ T cells than CD4+. The study did not work out the antigen specificity of the expanded peripheral T cells.

The length of the CDR3 is 13 residues. CDR1 and CDR2 from the germline V gene are SGHRS and YFSETQ. V shed 3 bases and J 5 bases; nucleotides not matched to a gene: 5. Data came from immunoSEQ multiplex PCR; TCRdb stores just in-frame clones and leaves some out. Of roughly 80,000 clones listed, around 78% are singletons. Turning to this clone: The antigen is unknown.

V gene TRBV5-1 combines with J gene TRBJ2-7, with 7 bases matching TRBD2. This specimen was CD4+ or CD8+ T cells sorted from blood, taken in a trial of the OX40 agonist ivuxolimab. The clonotype comes from an adult with an advanced solid tumor such as melanoma, head and neck, liver or kidney cancer. In nucleotides, the CDR3 is TGCGCCAGCAGCTCCCCGGGGGGAAACGAGCAGTACTTC. Translating gives CASSSPGGNEQYF.